This passage covers 10 T cell receptor beta chains from one sample sequenced in a study of shared clonotypes between healthy human individuals (dated by TCRdb to between 2020 and 2021). CD8 naive samples consisted of CD45RO-negative cells that were positively selected for CCR7, yielding a CD45RA+CCR7+ population without TemRA cells. The library was built by means of the immunoSEQ multiplex PCR assay. As stored in TCRdb, this immuneACCESS dataset retains in-frame rearrangements with V and J assigned. A fraction of the clones does not appear; measured against another copy, unresolved V genes explain less than half of the discrepancy, and the remainder lacks a known reason. In this sample the table shows 550,000 to 750,000 clones, around 90% of which occur a single time. About 24% of the sample goes to the ten largest clones. Source material: naive CD8+ T cells sorted from blood. The cell subset or site label, as the study defines it: CD45RA+CCR7+. The receptors stem from a man aged 25-40 years in good health.

This chain connects TRBV27 to TRBJ2-7; D ambiguous. This CDR3 has 11 amino acids. Germline CDR1 MNHEY, CDR2 SMNVEV (reference sequence). V lost 3 bases, J lost 5 bases, and 5 bases lay in between. The CDR3 DNA sequence: TGTGCCAGCAGTTTGGGGAACGAGCAGTACTTC. It codes for CASSLGNEQYF.

The chain uses TRBV19 and TRBJ2-1, with a tentative D call TRBD1 (6 bases). The CDR3 is made up of 16 amino acids. Per germline, CDR1 LNHDA and CDR2 SQIVND (reference sequence). Trimming shortened V by 5 bases and J by 2 bases, and 16 bases separated the two germline ends. This CDR3 reads CASSLGQQHAYNEQFF. The CDR3 nucleotides are TGTGCCAGTAGTCTGGGACAACAACACGCCTACAATGAGCAGTTCTTC.

About this clone: The same CDR3 also results from other DNA sequences found in this sample. V and J are TRBV7-9 and TRBJ2-1; 11 bases fit TRBD2. The V and J ends lost 2 bases and 4 bases, in that order; junction bases with no gene match: 4. Germline V gives CDR1 SEHNR, CDR2 FQNEAQ (reference sequence). The CDR3 covers 16 residues. For the CDR3, the DNA is TGTGCCAGCAGCTTACCAGGGACTAGCGGTTACAATGAGCAGTTCTTC. Translating gives CASSLPGTSGYNEQFF.

V is TRBV28 and J is TRBJ1-1; maybe TRBD1 (5 bases). Per the germline V gene, CDR1 is MDHEN and CDR2 is SYDVKM. The CDR3 is made up of 14 amino acids. V shed 6 bases and J shed 7 bases, with 18 bases lying between them. The CDR3, as DNA: TGTGCCAGCAGCCCCCGGGACTACGGAAATGAAGCTTTCTTT. Residues: CASSPRDYGNEAFF.

The chain combines TRBV19 with TRBJ2-7, with TRBD1 as a possible D gene (6 bases). V was pared by 4 bases and J by 2 bases, with 12 bases between. From germline, CDR1 is LNHDA and CDR2 SQIVND (reference sequence). The CDR3 runs to 14 residues. The CDR3 here is CASSKAGTTYEQYF. The CDR3 DNA is TGTGCCAGTAGTAAAGCCGGGACAACCTACGAGCAGTACTTC.

The chain recombines TRBV9 with TRBJ2-5; the match to TRBD2 covers 7 bases. This CDR3 has 14 amino acids. The V and J ends lost 6 bases and 3 bases, in that order; junction bases with no gene match: 8. Germline CDR1 reads SGDLS; CDR2 reads YYNGEE. This CDR3 reads CASTGREDEETQYF. The CDR3 DNA reads as TGTGCCAGCACGGGACGGGAGGACGAAGAGACCCAGTACTTC. The full variable domain, in which reference TRBV9 and TRBJ2-5 provide the parts outside the CDR3, is DSGVTQTPKHLITATGQRVTLRCSPRSGDLSVYWYQQSLDQGLQFLIQYYNGEERAKGNILERFSAQQFPDLHSELNLSSLELGDSALYFCASTGREDEETQYFGPGTRLLVL.

This rearrangement joins TRBV18 to TRBJ2-5, with TRBD1 as a possible D gene (6 bases). Trimming removed 4 bases at V and 3 bases at J, with 15 bases between. Germline lookup yields CDR1 KGHSH and CDR2 LQKENI. There are 15 residues in the CDR3. As DNA, the CDR3 is TGTGCCAGCTCACTCCAGGCAGGGGTCAAAGAGACCCAGTACTTC. It is translated as CASSLQAGVKETQYF. Full variable domain (remainder filled in from reference TRBV18 and TRBJ2-5): NAGVMQNPRHLVRRRGQEARLRCSPMKGHSHVYWYRQLPEEGLKFMVYLQKENIIDESGMPKERFSAEFPKEGPSILRIQQVVRGDSAAYFCASSLQAGVKETQYFGPGTRLLVL.

The chain carries TRBV7-8 and TRBJ2-7; 10 bases are a match to TRBD2. J gave up 3 bases and V 4 bases, and 6 bases lay outside the gene matches. This CDR3 spans 15 amino acids. CDR1 SGHVS and CDR2 FQNEAQ come from the germline V gene. CDR3 bases: TGTGCCAGCAGCTACCATCCTAGCGGGAGCTACGAGCAGTACTTC. Amino acid sequence: CASSYHPSGSYEQYF.

The rearrangement links TRBV4-3 to TRBJ1-3, with 8 bases identical to TRBD1. V dropped 7 bases and J dropped 2; count of bases not matched to a gene: 7. Germline-derived CDR1 and CDR2 are LGHNA and YSLEER. The CDR3 is 15 residues long. The chain's CDR3 is CASTTDRGAGNTIYF. The CDR3 DNA reads as TGCGCCAGCACTACCGACAGGGGAGCTGGAAACACCATATATTTT.

The DNA of the CDR3 is TGCGCCAGCAGCTTGGGGGACAGATTTTACAATGAGCAGTTCTTC. Amino acid sequence: CASSLGDRFYNEQFF. The chain uses TRBV5-1 and TRBJ2-1, with 7 nucleotides matching TRBD1. Losses at the gene ends were 0 bases for V and 4 bases for J; bases not matched to a gene: 4. This CDR3 has 15 residues. Germline V gene lookup returns CDR1 SGHRS and CDR2 YFSETQ.